These 3 T cell receptor beta chains were all obtained from the same sample, sequenced in a study of OX40 agonist ivuxolimab in advanced cancers. Profiling relied on immunoSEQ multiplex PCR, and the TCRdb table lists in-frame clones only, not all of them. The sample gives approximately 100,000 clones, about 91% of which show up once; 0.5% to 0.65% is in the top ten. This material consisted of CD4+ or CD8+ T cells sorted from blood, taken in a trial of the OX40 agonist ivuxolimab. Every receptor here comes from an adult with an advanced solid tumor such as melanoma, head and neck, liver or kidney cancer.

The V and J genes are TRBV7-3 and TRBJ2-3; the match to TRBD2 covers 8 bases. The CDR3 has 15 amino acids. J was trimmed by 3 bases and V by 10 bases; bases with no gene match: 12. The germline V gene has CDR1 SGHTA and CDR2 FQGTGA. CDR3 residues: CATSPGLEGTDTQYF. The CDR3 coding sequence is TGTGCCACCTCCCCGGGACTAGAGGGGACAGATACGCAGTATTTT.

The CDR3 protein is CASSLEGYEQFF. CDR3 in DNA: TGTGCCAGCAGCTTAGAGGGTTATGAGCAGTTCTTC. V and J are TRBV7-2 and TRBJ2-1; no reliable D call. There are 12 residues in the CDR3. V lost 1 base, J lost 8 bases, and 6 bases lay in between. Germline V gene lookup returns CDR1 SGHTA and CDR2 FQGNSA.

The gene calls are TRBV5-1 and TRBJ2-3; D is perhaps TRBD1 (6 bases). Germline assignment: CDR1 SGHRS and CDR2 YFSETQ. V dropped 2 bases and J dropped 1 base, with 14 bases sitting between them. The CDR3 sequence is 16 residues long. CDR3 sequence (DNA): TGCGCCAGCAGCTTTAATACAGGGATCGGCACAGATACGCAGTATTTT. Translated, it gives CASSFNTGIGTDTQYF.